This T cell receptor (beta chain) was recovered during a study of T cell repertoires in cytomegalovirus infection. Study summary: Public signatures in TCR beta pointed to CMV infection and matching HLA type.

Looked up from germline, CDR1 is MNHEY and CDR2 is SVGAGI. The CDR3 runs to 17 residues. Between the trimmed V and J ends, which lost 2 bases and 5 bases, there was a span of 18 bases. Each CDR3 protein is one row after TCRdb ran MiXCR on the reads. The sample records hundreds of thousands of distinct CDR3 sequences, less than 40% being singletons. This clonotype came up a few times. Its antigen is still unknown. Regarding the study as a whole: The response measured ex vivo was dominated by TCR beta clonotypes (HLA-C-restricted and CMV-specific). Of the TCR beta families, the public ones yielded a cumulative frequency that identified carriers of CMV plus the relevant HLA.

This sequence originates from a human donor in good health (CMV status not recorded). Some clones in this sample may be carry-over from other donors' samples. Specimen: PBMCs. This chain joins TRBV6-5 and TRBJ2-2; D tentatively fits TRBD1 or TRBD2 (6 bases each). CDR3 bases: TGTGCCAGCAGTTACAAGGGGGGACACCGGGAAACCGGGGAGCTGTTTTTT. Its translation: CASSYKGGHRETGELFF.